The 17 T cell receptor beta chains below all came from one sample that was sequenced in a study of identifying expanded T cells in peripheral blood (dated by TCRdb to between 2018 and 2021). Libraries were built with the immunoSEQ multiplex PCR assay. TCRdb's version of the immuneACCESS table is confined to in-frame rearrangements and falls short of the full clone set. An unresolved V gene accounts for under half of the shortfall where checked; the remainder is of unknown origin. In all, the sample holds under 95,000 clones, and around 89% of those were seen once. 2.5% to 3.5% of the sample belongs to the ten largest clones. Sequenced: blood. The receptors were sampled from a person aged 18 to 75 in good health.

A single count supports this clone. The J gene is TRBJ1-1, the V gene TRBV4-2, with D unclear. This CDR3 contains 12 residues. Germline CDR1 reads LGHNA; CDR2 reads YNFKEQ. Trimming cost V 4 bases and J 4 bases, with 7 bases left between them. This CDR3 is CASSPYGTEAFF. Written as DNA, the CDR3 is TGTGCCAGCAGCCCGTACGGCACTGAAGCTTTCTTT.

The chain couples TRBV5-1 to TRBJ1-4; D not resolved. The CDR3 is made up of 15 amino acids. V was cut by 0 bases and J by 0 bases, with 6 bases left in between. The V gene's germline CDR1 is SGHRS and CDR2 YFSETQ. The DNA for the CDR3 is TGCGCCAGCAGCTTGGCCTCGGCAACTAATGAAAAACTGTTTTTT. Encoded protein: CASSLASATNEKLFF.

The chain has TRBV30 and TRBJ2-3; tentatively, D is TRBD1 or TRBD2 (5 bases each). V was cut by 3 bases and J by 2 bases, with 15 bases left in between. Germline CDR1 and CDR2: GTSNPN and SVGIG (reference sequence). The CDR3 runs 15 residues. CDR3 in amino acids: CAWRRGLPNTDTQYF. The CDR3 DNA is TGTGCCTGGAGGAGGGGTCTACCCAACACAGATACGCAGTATTTT.

V gene TRBV18 combines with J gene TRBJ1-5; D is unresolved. CDR1 KGHSH and CDR2 LQKENI come from the germline V gene. The CDR3 totals 13 residues. V shed 2 bases and J shed 2 bases, with 4 bases lying between them. Here the CDR3 reads CASSPGGNQPQHF. Here the CDR3 DNA reads TGTGCCAGCTCACCAGGGGGCAATCAGCCCCAGCATTTT.

V usage is TRBV5-4 and J usage is TRBJ2-1; 8 bases match TRBD2. Germline V gives CDR1 SGHNT, CDR2 YYREEE (reference sequence). The CDR3 is 16 residues long. Trimming at V came to 0 bases and at J to 7 bases, leaving 9 bases not matched to a gene. In DNA, the CDR3 is TGTGCCAGCAGCTTGGATATCCTAGCGGGTCAGAATGAGCAGTTCTTC. Translated: CASSLDILAGQNEQFF.

The gene calls are TRBV7-2 and TRBJ1-5, with D uncertain. V dropped 1 base and J dropped 7 bases, with 11 bases sitting between them. The CDR3 contains 14 residues. Germline values: CDR1 SGHTA, CDR2 FQGNSA. The CDR3 bases are TGTGCCAGCAGCTTAGGTGGGTACGGGCAGCCCCAGCATTTT. Translated, it gives CASSLGGYGQPQHF.

The chain combines TRBV13 with TRBJ2-7; D is unresolved. Germline CDR1 and CDR2: PRHDT and FYEKMQ (reference sequence). The CDR3 has 13 residues. The V end was cut by 5 bases, the J end by 2 bases, with 10 bases between. The CDR3 sequence is CASSAPSTYEQYF. Here the CDR3 DNA reads TGTGCCAGCAGCGCCCCGTCTACCTACGAGCAGTACTTC.

Here the CDR3 reads CATSRDVGDLGEKLFF. In DNA, the CDR3 is TGTGCCACCAGCAGAGATGTGGGGGATTTGGGTGAAAAACTGTTTTTT. The chain recombines TRBV15 with TRBJ1-4; D may be TRBD1 (5 bases). The CDR3 is 16 amino acids. Germline assignment: CDR1 LNHNV and CDR2 YYDKDF (reference sequence). Between the trimmed V and J ends, which lost 0 bases and 7 bases, there was a span of 15 bases. Full variable domain (rest looked up from reference TRBV15 and TRBJ1-4): DAMVIQNPRYQVTQFGKPVTLSCSQTLNHNVMYWYQQKSSQAPKLLFHYYDKDFNNEADTPDNFQSRRPNTSFCFLDIRSPGLGDTAMYLCATSRDVGDLGEKLFFGSGTQLSVL.

The gene calls are TRBV5-1 and TRBJ1-1, with 11 positions matching TRBD1. Germline V CDR1 and CDR2: SGHRS, YFSETQ. The CDR3 loop spans 14 amino acids. With V trimmed by 4 bases and J by 5 bases, 4 bases remained unmatched. CDR3 coding DNA: TGCGCCAGCAGCCCGGGACAGGGGGATACTGAAGCTTTCTTT. It specifies CASSPGQGDTEAFF. The entire variable domain, with the rest obtained from reference TRBV5-1 and TRBJ1-1, is as follows: KAGVTQTPRYLIKTRGQQVTLSCSPISGHRSVSWYQQTPGQGLQFLFEYFSETQRNKGNFPGRFSGRQFSNSRSEMNVSTLELGDSALYLCASSPGQGDTEAFFGQGTRLTVV.

This clone was detected once. The J gene is TRBJ2-3, the V gene TRBV20-1; D not resolved. V was pared by 7 bases and J by 3 bases, with 8 bases between. This CDR3 contains 11 residues. The germline gives CDR1 DFQATT, CDR2 SNEGSKA (reference sequence). The CDR3: CSVAVTDTQYF. CDR3 nucleotide sequence: TGCAGTGTAGCTGTAACAGATACGCAGTATTTT.

This chain connects TRBV2 to TRBJ2-3; D uncertain. Germline CDR1 reads SNHLY; CDR2 reads FYNNEI. Trimming shortened V by 3 bases and J by 2 bases, and 9 bases separated the two germline ends. This CDR3 contains 14 residues. The CDR3 here is CASSELVSTDTQYF. The CDR3 nucleotides are TGTGCCAGCAGTGAGTTGGTTTCCACAGATACGCAGTATTTT.

V is TRBV7-6 and J is TRBJ2-3; 8 bases agree with TRBD1. Germline CDR1 reads SGHVS; CDR2 reads FNYEAQ. The trim removed 5 bases at V and 2 bases at J, leaving 6 bases unmatched. The CDR3 sequence is 15 residues long. The CDR3 sequence: CASSRQGSNTDTQYF. DNA for the CDR3: TGTGCCAGCAGCCGACAGGGGTCCAACACAGATACGCAGTATTTT.

V usage is TRBV5-6 and J usage is TRBJ2-7; the D gene is possibly TRBD2 (6 bases). The CDR3 consists of 12 residues. The V and J ends lost 2 bases and 6 bases respectively, with 9 bases between them. Per the germline V gene, CDR1 is SGHDT and CDR2 is YYEEEE. The CDR3 is CASSFGGFEQYF. The CDR3 nucleotides read TGTGCCAGCAGCTTTGGAGGGTTCGAGCAGTACTTC.

V gene TRBV28 combines with J gene TRBJ2-7; 9 positions match TRBD2. CDR1 and CDR2 from the germline V gene are MDHEN and SYDVKM. CDR3 length equals 17 residues. V dropped 10 bases and J dropped 2; count of bases not matched to a gene: 18. The CDR3 region is CATRRLAGRDLPYEQYF. The CDR3 DNA sequence: TGTGCCACTCGCCGGCTAGCGGGACGCGACCTACCCTACGAGCAGTACTTC.

This clone was recorded once. This sequence joins TRBV7-8 and TRBJ1-2, with D hard to call. The V end was cut by 5 bases, the J end by 4 bases, with 11 bases between. Germline V gene data show CDR1 as SGHVS and CDR2 as FQNEAQ. The CDR3 spans 13 residues. In DNA form, the CDR3 reads TGTGCCAGCAGCCCAAAGGACCTCTATGGCTACACCTTC. Protein sequence: CASSPKDLYGYTF.

This chain uses TRBV6-5 with TRBJ1-3, with D perhaps TRBD1 (5 bases). The V gene lost 4 bases and the J gene lost 0 bases, with 7 bases spanning the gap. Germline V CDR1 and CDR2: MNHEY, SVGAGI. This CDR3 has 14 residues. The CDR3 loop is CASSLGVSGNTIYF. In DNA form, the CDR3 reads TGTGCCAGCAGTTTAGGGGTCTCTGGAAACACCATATATTTT.

This rearrangement joins TRBV30 to TRBJ1-4; D unclear. With 0 bases removed from V and 10 bases from J, the gap between germline ends came to 9 bases. Per the germline V gene, CDR1 is GTSNPN and CDR2 is SVGIG (reference sequence). The CDR3 contains 12 residues. The CDR3 loop reads CAWSVGSGKLFF. The CDR3 region has the DNA TGTGCCTGGAGTGTGGGTTCGGGAAAACTGTTTTTT.